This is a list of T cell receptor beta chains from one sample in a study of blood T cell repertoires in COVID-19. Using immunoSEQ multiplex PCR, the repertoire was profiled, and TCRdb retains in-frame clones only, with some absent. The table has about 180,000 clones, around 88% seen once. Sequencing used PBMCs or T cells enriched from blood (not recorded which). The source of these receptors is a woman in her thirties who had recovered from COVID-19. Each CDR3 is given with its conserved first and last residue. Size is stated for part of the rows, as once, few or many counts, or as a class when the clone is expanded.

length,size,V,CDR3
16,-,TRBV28,CASRPGGSGYNSPLHF
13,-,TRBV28,CASSLDSLYGYTF
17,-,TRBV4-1,CASSQDSQGQRAYEQYF
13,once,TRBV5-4,CASSLDREETQYF
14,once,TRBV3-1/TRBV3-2,CASSQETAVYGYTF
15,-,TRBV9,CASSAEGQLNQPQHF
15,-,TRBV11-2,CASSYHGGPGNTIYF
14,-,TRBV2,CASLRDRGNQPQHF
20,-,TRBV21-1,CASSKVFCSPQGRKIHTIYF
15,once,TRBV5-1,CASSLAGMMNTEAFF
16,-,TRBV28,CASSDSGRKGQETQYF
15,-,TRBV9,CASSVEGMEGNEQFF
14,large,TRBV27,CASSLSTGPNEQFF
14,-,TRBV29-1,CSVETGGQLGEAFF
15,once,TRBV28,CASSSGGAGLYGYTF
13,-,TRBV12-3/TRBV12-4,CASVDRGVGYPYF
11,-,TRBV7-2,CASSLNYGYTF
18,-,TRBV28,CASSLRFRELPSTDTQYF
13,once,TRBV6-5,CASSYRVNTEAFF
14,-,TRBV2,CASSDRSQGLEQYF
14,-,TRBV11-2,CASSSDRGEYGYTF
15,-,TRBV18,CASSPTQGATYEQYF
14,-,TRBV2,CASCRGAGTGELFF
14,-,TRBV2,CASPKGGSAGELFF
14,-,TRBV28,CASRIGGGTYEQYF
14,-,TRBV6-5,CASSYSKTYNEQFF
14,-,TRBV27,CASSWGGAAGELFF
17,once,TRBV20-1,CSASSGLRGENTDTQYF
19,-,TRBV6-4,CASAANGRASGHPYNEQFF
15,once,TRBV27,CASSFGQGGAYEQYF
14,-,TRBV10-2,CASSEAGSGNTIYF
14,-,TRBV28,CASSLIATNEKLFF
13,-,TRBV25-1,CATTTGINTEAFF
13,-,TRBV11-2,CASSLRQKLGYTF
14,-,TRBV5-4,CASSSREGTDTQYF
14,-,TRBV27,CASSPRTGIEKLFF
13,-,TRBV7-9,CASSLRLAETQYF
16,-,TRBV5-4,CASSLAGTSGNYEQYF
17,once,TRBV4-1,CASSQGFRGQGAYEQYF
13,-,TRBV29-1,CSVEIRGNTEAFF
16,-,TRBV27,CASSGGLAGFTDTQYF
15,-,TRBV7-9,CASSSLTEMNTEAFF
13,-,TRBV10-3,CAIDDSSSYEQYF
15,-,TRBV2,CASSAAQGRTDTQYF
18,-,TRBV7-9,CASSLETGGFSGANVLTF
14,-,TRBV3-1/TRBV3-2,CASSHLDRGYEQYF